The clone carrying this T cell receptor beta chain was counted at least ten times. Its antigen is not known. The CDR3 is cut off 3 residues early in the read; its end comes from the germline J gene. Each donor provided about 5 to 8.5 ml of heparinized whole blood. This CDR3 has 14 residues. V lost 5 bases, J lost 4 bases, and 11 bases lay in between. Germline V lookup: CDR1 SGHTA, CDR2 FQGTGA. This specimen belongs to a study of T cell clonality in common variable immunodeficiency. Points from the study as a whole: Fewer deletions and N-nucleotide insertions were reportedly seen in common variable immunodeficiency TCR beta sequences. Shared TCRbeta clones were fewer between CVID subjects than controls.

TCRdb's copy holds only in-frame clones and misses some; the assay was immunoSEQ multiplex PCR. The sample yields around 32,000 clones, without any singletons. The gene calls are TRBV7-3 and TRBJ2-2; D remains ambiguous. The sequencing input was peripheral blood mononuclear cells. This clonotype was obtained from a person aged 18 to 70 in good health. The CDR3 here is CASSAGRATGELFF. CDR3 DNA (partial): TGTGCCAGCAGCGCAGGTCGAGCCACCGGGGAG. The full variable domain, in which reference TRBV7-3 and TRBJ2-2 provide the parts outside the CDR3, is GAGVSQTPSNKVTEKGKYVELRCDPISGHTALYWYRQSLGQGPEFLIYFQGTGAADDSGLPNDRFFAVRPEGSVSTLKIQRTERGDSAVYLCASSAGRATGELFFGEGSRLTVL.